Reported below is one T cell receptor beta chain. Antigen unknown. The CDR3 is 14 residues long. Trimming took off 3 bases at V and 5 bases at J, with 14 bases between the two ends. Germline V gives CDR1 MNHNS, CDR2 SASEGT. This specimen belongs to a study of T cells after posttransplantation cyclophosphamide. Study results and caveats: After PTCy, TRB diversity resembled that of CNI/methotrexate controls.

Clones were read by immunoSEQ multiplex PCR, and TCRdb kept only the in-frame ones, dropping some. This table has tens of thousands of clones, 85% to 95% appearing once. The chain employs TRBV6-1 and TRBJ2-7; the D gene is possibly TRBD2 (7 bases). Sequencing was carried out using PBMCs. This TCR came from a woman aged 30 to 39 in good health and a related stem cell transplant donor. The CDR3 sequence: CASSDPGRGHEQYF. The CDR3 DNA reads TGTGCCAGCAGTGACCCTGGGCGGGGGCACGAGCAGTACTTC.